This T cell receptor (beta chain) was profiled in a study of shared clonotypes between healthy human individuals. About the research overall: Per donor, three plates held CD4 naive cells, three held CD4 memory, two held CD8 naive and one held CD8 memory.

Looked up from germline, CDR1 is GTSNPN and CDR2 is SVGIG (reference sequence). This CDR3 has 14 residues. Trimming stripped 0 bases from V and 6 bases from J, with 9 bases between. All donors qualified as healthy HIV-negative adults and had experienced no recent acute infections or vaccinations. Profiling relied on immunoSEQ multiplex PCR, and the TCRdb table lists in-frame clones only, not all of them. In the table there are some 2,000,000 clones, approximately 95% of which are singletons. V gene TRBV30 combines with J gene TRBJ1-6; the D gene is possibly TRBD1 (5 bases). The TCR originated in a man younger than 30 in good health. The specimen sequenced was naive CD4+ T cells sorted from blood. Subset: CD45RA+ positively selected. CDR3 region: CAWSVAGINSPLHF. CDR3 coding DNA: TGTGCCTGGAGTGTTGCAGGGATTAATTCACCCCTCCACTTT.